This T cell receptor (beta chain) came from a study of cytomegalovirus exposure and HLA in healthy donors. Study-level points and caveats: Reportedly, cytomegalovirus status was diagnosed with high sensitivity and specificity. Roughly even sequencing depth across donors was the assumption behind the presence/absence analyses.

PCR used 60 Vbeta primers and 13 Jbeta primers. Method: immunoSEQ multiplex PCR; TCRdb's copy keeps in-frame clones and lacks some. Of hundreds of thousands of clones in the sample, just under 80% were seen once. This clone was detected once. Its target is unknown. The length of the CDR3 is 16 residues. Trimming pared 5 bases from V and 1 base from J, leaving 17 bases between. Germline CDR1 reads MGHDK; CDR2 reads SYGVNS. The specimen sequenced was PBMCs. This sequence was found in a boy aged 5-17 years in good health and CMV-seronegative. The chain couples TRBV25-1 to TRBJ2-5; possible D gene TRBD1, 6 bases. The CDR3 nucleotides are TGTGCCAGCAGTCTTGGGGGCAGGGCCTCCCAAGAGACCCAGTACTTC. Translated: CASSLGGRASQETQYF.